The 7 T cell receptor beta chains below all came from one sample that was sequenced in a study of T cells after yellow fever vaccination. TCRdb passed the 5' RACE reads through MiXCR, listing each CDR3 protein once. The data contain a few hundred thousand distinct CDR3 sequences, around 21% of them singletons. The sequencing used PBMCs, collected 15 days after the yellow fever booster vaccination. These receptors were taken from a man aged 25-45 years who received the YFV17D yellow fever vaccine.

The V and J genes are TRBV5-1 and TRBJ2-5; D is uncertain. This CDR3 is 13 amino acids long. The V end was cut by 4 bases, the J end by 5 bases, with 12 bases between. Germline lookup yields CDR1 SGHRS and CDR2 YFSETQ. The CDR3 region is CASSTHKAETQYF. The CDR3 DNA reads TGCGCCAGCAGCACACACAAGGCGGAGACCCAGTACTTC.

This rearrangement joins TRBV5-6 to TRBJ2-2, with D perhaps matching TRBD1 (6 bases). Trimming left V 4 bases short and J 3 bases short, with 16 bases between. The germline V gene encodes CDR1 SGHDT and CDR2 YYEEEE. This CDR3 has 16 amino acids. CDR3 amino acids: CASSPVDSRYTGELFF. The CDR3, as DNA: TGTGCCAGCAGCCCTGTGGACAGCCGATACACCGGGGAGCTGTTTTTT.

V usage is TRBV19 and J usage is TRBJ2-1, with D perhaps matching TRBD2 (6 bases). In germline, CDR1 is LNHDA, CDR2 SQIVND (reference sequence). The CDR3 runs 15 residues. V lost 5 bases and J lost 5, with 16 bases in between. Here the CDR3 DNA reads TGTGCCAGTAGTTTTTCTAGCGCGAGAAACAATGAGCAGTTCTTC. Encoded protein: CASSFSSARNNEQFF.

V gene TRBV13 combines with J gene TRBJ2-5; 8 bases are shared with TRBD2. CDR1 PRHDT and CDR2 FYEKMQ come from the germline V gene (reference sequence). V lost 6 bases, J lost 4 bases, and 4 bases stayed unmatched. CDR3 length: 13 residues. DNA of the CDR3: TGTGCCAGCAGAGCGGGAGTCGCAGAGACCCAGTACTTC. It encodes CASRAGVAETQYF.

The chain is built from TRBV7-2 and TRBJ2-3, with D unclear. Germline CDR1 SGHTA, CDR2 FQGNSA. CDR3 length equals 15 residues. V was clipped by 1 base and J by 2 bases, with 10 bases between them. CDR3 coding DNA: TGTGCCAGCAGCTTAGGTCACAGTCTCACAGATACGCAGTATTTT. Translating gives CASSLGHSLTDTQYF.

This sequence joins TRBV24-1 and TRBJ2-3; D unresolved. The CDR3 is 13 amino acids. Germline CDR1 is KGHDR and CDR2 is SFDVKD. V lost 5 bases, J lost 2 bases, and 7 bases lay in between. The CDR3 DNA reads TGTGCCACCAGTGGAACATCCACAGATACGCAGTATTTT. The encoded protein is CATSGTSTDTQYF.

The chain is built from TRBV4-3 and TRBJ2-5; TRBD2 matches 7 bases. The J segment lost 7 bases and the V segment lost 1 base, leaving 9 bases of the junction unmatched. The CDR3 sequence is 15 residues long. Germline CDR1 is LGHNA and CDR2 is YSLEER. The CDR3, as DNA: TGCGCCAGCAGCCAAGCCCAGGGAGGGTTAGGGACCCAGTACTTC. Residues: CASSQAQGGLGTQYF.